What follows describes a single TCR beta chain. Its matching antigen is unknown. The CDR3 runs to 15 residues. V was clipped by 4 bases and J by 1 base; unmatched bases: 6. The V gene's germline CDR1 is SGHNT and CDR2 YYREEE (reference sequence). This specimen belongs to a study of cytomegalovirus exposure and HLA in healthy donors. Notes on the study in general: Immune exposure data for these donors was limited to CMV serostatus. Follow-up analysis later connected one missense variant in DCLRE1C with trimming of TCR beta V- and J-genes. Several V segments, TRBV6-2 and TRBV6-3 among them, could not be told apart and were dropped. Rare sequences made up most TCRs, while some public TCRs were found in many donors.

The study ran its PCR with 60 Vbeta and 13 Jbeta primers. TCRdb keeps only in-frame clones here, not all; method: immunoSEQ multiplex PCR. The sample lists fewer than 120,000 clones, approximately 82% occurring once. This clonotype was sampled from a man under 40 in good health and CMV-seropositive. The chain carries TRBV5-4 and TRBJ2-3; the match to TRBD2 covers 7 bases. The sequencing input was PBMCs. CDR3 in DNA: TGTGCCAGCAGCCCTAGCACTAGCGGCACAGATACGCAGTATTTT. Its translation: CASSPSTSGTDTQYF.